These 15 T cell receptor beta chains were sequenced from one sample in a study of blood T cells in healthy people across ages. Together with a sample-barcoded 5' primer, a J-beta primer mix was included in a second PCR lasting roughly 6 to 12 cycles. TCRdb processed the 5' RACE reads anew with MiXCR; each CDR3 protein has one entry. Among about 1.8 million distinct CDR3 sequences listed, around 50% were seen once. Sequences were obtained from blood. Receptors were obtained from a middle-aged woman in good health.

The J gene is TRBJ2-3, the V gene TRBV7-6; D is undetermined. The germline V gene has CDR1 SGHVS and CDR2 FNYEAQ. CDR3 length: 14 amino acids. V dropped 2 bases and J dropped 2 bases, with 8 bases sitting between them. The CDR3, as DNA: TGTGCCAGCAGCTTAACACTTAACACAGATACGCAGTATTTT. Translating it yields CASSLTLNTDTQYF.

This chain links TRBV7-2 with TRBJ1-2; D not resolved. CDR1 and CDR2 from the germline V gene are SGHTA and FQGNSA. The CDR3 runs to 13 residues. Trimming pared 0 bases from V and 7 bases from J, leaving 9 bases between. Here the CDR3 DNA reads TGTGCCAGCAGCTTAGCGCTCGGTGCTGGCTACACCTTC. It codes for CASSLALGAGYTF.

J is TRBJ2-3 and V is TRBV4-3, with a weak D call TRBD2 (7 bases). V was trimmed by 0 bases and J by 2 bases, leaving 12 bases between them. The CDR3 loop spans 16 amino acids. The germline CDR1 and CDR2 sequences are LGHNA and YSLEER. The CDR3 coding sequence is TGCGCCAGCAGCCAAGATAGGGGGGGGATCACAGATACGCAGTATTTT. Its translation: CASSQDRGGITDTQYF.

The V call is TRBV12-3 or TRBV12-4, the J call TRBJ2-3; 9 bases are shared with TRBD2. The CDR3 has 17 amino acids. The trim removed 3 bases at V and 2 bases at J, leaving 9 bases unmatched. The DNA of the CDR3 is TGTGCCAGCAGTTTGGCGGCTAGCGGGGCCCTCACAGATACGCAGTATTTT. Amino acids: CASSLAASGALTDTQYF.

The rearrangement links TRBV5-1 to TRBJ2-5; TRBD1 is a possible D gene (6 bases). The CDR3 length is 15 residues. Germline loops: CDR1 SGHRS, CDR2 YFSETQ. The ends were cut back, 4 bases at V and 1 base at J, with 14 bases in the middle. The CDR3 coding sequence is TGCGCCAGCAGCGTAACTACAGGGATCCAAGAGACCCAGTACTTC. As protein: CASSVTTGIQETQYF.

The chain is built from TRBV9 and TRBJ2-3; 10 nucleotides align to TRBD2. The V and J ends lost 0 bases and 3 bases, in that order; junction bases with no gene match: 4. CDR1 is SGDLS, CDR2 YYNGEE, per germline. The CDR3 loop spans 16 amino acids. The CDR3 bases are TGTGCCAGCAGCGTAGGGGGTAGCGGGGGGACAGATACGCAGTATTTT. Its translation: CASSVGGSGGTDTQYF.

The gene calls are TRBV10-3 and TRBJ1-2, with 10 bases lining up with TRBD1. V shed 0 bases, J shed 4 bases, and the junction held 5 bases outside the gene matches. Germline CDR1 and CDR2: ENHRY and SYGVKD. The CDR3 is 16 amino acids. CDR3 nucleotide sequence: TGTGCCATCAGTGAGTCCGGGGGACAGGGGTTCTATGGCTACACCTTC. The encoded protein is CAISESGGQGFYGYTF.

This chain links TRBV6-1 with TRBJ1-6; weak D call: TRBD1 (6 bases). CDR1 MNHNS and CDR2 SASEGT come from the germline V gene. The CDR3 contains 15 residues. The V end was cut by 0 bases, the J end by 9 bases, with 12 bases between. The CDR3 here is CASSEADRLLSPLHF. Written as DNA, the CDR3 is TGTGCCAGCAGTGAAGCCGACAGGCTACTTTCACCCCTCCACTTT.

The rearrangement links TRBV12-3 or TRBV12-4 to TRBJ2-2; D call uncertain. The CDR3 runs 16 residues. V gave up 3 bases and J gave up 4 bases, with 15 bases separating them. CDR3 in DNA: TGTGCCAGCAGTTTCGGGCTGAGCGATGGCACCGGGGAGCTGTTTTTT. Its protein product is CASSFGLSDGTGELFF.

This rearrangement joins TRBV6-5 to TRBJ2-4, with unresolved D. CDR1 and CDR2 (germline): MNHEY, SVGAGI. The CDR3 has 14 residues. V was trimmed by 6 bases and J by 6 bases, leaving 15 bases between them. The CDR3 region has the DNA TGTGCCAGCAGACTCCCTGGGCGGACAAACATTCAGTACTTC. It yields the protein CASRLPGRTNIQYF.

This clonotype came up a few times. The chain carries TRBV4-2 and TRBJ2-7; D is possibly TRBD1 (5 bases). Judging by the DNA end, TRBJ2-5 fits better; the J call may be wrong. Germline CDR1 is LGHNA and CDR2 is YNFKEQ. The CDR3 is made up of 13 amino acids. The CDR3 bases are TGTGCCAGCAGCCAAATAAGGGGAGAGACCCAGTACTTC. This sequence encodes CASSQIRGETQYF.

The chain uses TRBV20-1 and TRBJ1-6; TRBD1 is a possible D gene (6 bases). The CDR3 sequence is 15 residues long. Germline V lookup: CDR1 DFQATT, CDR2 SNEGSKA (reference sequence). V was trimmed by 3 bases and J by 3 bases, leaving 12 bases between them. The CDR3, as DNA: TGCAGTGCTAGGTCCGGGACAAGCTATAATTCACCCCTCCACTTT. Protein: CSARSGTSYNSPLHF.

The J gene is TRBJ1-2, the V gene TRBV20-1; tentatively, D is TRBD1 (6 bases). Per the germline V gene, CDR1 is DFQATT and CDR2 is SNEGSKA (reference sequence). CDR3 length: 13 residues. The V and J ends lost 6 bases and 7 bases respectively, with 18 bases between them. CDR3 in DNA: TGCAGTGCCCCGGGGTTAGGGGGAGGTGGCTACACCTTC. This translates into CSAPGLGGGGYTF.

This chain joins TRBV12-3 or TRBV12-4 and TRBJ2-1, with TRBD1 matching over 8 bases. This CDR3 has 16 amino acids. The junction had 8 bases not matched to a gene; V was cut back by 0 bases and J by 7 bases. The CDR3 DNA follows: TGTGCCAGCAGTTTAGCGGTGCAGGGGGCCGGTAATGAGCAGTTCTTC. Translated: CASSLAVQGAGNEQFF.

The chain links TRBV6-2 or TRBV6-3 to TRBJ2-1; D call uncertain. Germline V CDR1 and CDR2: MNHEY, SVGEGT. The V end was cut by 2 bases, the J end by 2 bases, with 13 bases between. This CDR3 contains 16 residues. The CDR3 DNA reads TGTGCCAGCAGTTACCGTAGGTTGAGTCCCTACAATGAGCAGTTCTTC. This sequence encodes CASSYRRLSPYNEQFF.